Below, 22 T cell receptor beta chains from the same sample are listed, as sequenced in a study of Ad26.COV2.S vaccination and SARS-CoV-2 variants. Libraries were prepared by immunoSEQ multiplex PCR; TCRdb keeps only in-frame clonotypes and omits some of them. This table holds over 350,000 clones, approximately 90% found once. Treatment: about 20 received Ad26.COV2.S at low or high dose, single or two shots; five or six received placebo; per-sample allocation not given. Specimen acquisition occurred on day 63 following the initial vaccine or placebo injection. Sequencing was performed on peripheral blood, taken in a trial of Ad26.COV2.S vaccine versus placebo. These TCRs come from a person aged 18 to 59 who received the Ad26.COV2.S COVID-19 vaccine or a placebo.

The chain is built from TRBV5-1 and TRBJ1-2; 7 nucleotides line up with TRBD1. The CDR3 loop spans 15 amino acids. V lost 0 bases to trimming and J lost 7 bases; unmatched junction nucleotides: 9. Germline V gives CDR1 SGHRS, CDR2 YFSETQ. This CDR3 reads CASSLERQGIGGYTF. DNA of the CDR3: TGCGCCAGCAGCTTGGAAAGACAGGGAATCGGTGGCTACACCTTC.

This chain links TRBV30 with TRBJ1-1; no reliable D call. The germline V and J ends were trimmed by 5 bases and 4 bases, with 17 bases remaining between them. This CDR3 contains 14 residues. Germline CDR1 GTSNPN, CDR2 SVGIG (reference sequence). The CDR3 sequence is CAWGRSTSGTEAFF. The CDR3 DNA reads TGTGCCTGGGGGAGAAGTACCTCTGGCACTGAAGCTTTCTTT.

V usage is TRBV27 and J usage is TRBJ1-1, with 9 bases fitting TRBD1. Trimming removed 10 bases from V and 4 bases from J; junction bases left unmatched: 7. The CDR3 consists of 13 residues. Germline CDR1 reads MNHEY; CDR2 reads SMNVEV (reference sequence). CDR3 in DNA: TGTGCCACCTTTGGACAGGGGTTCACTGAAGCTTTCTTT. Protein product: CATFGQGFTEAFF.

The chain links TRBV6-1 to TRBJ1-1, with D possibly TRBD1 on 5 matching bases. This CDR3 comprises 15 residues. Trimming pared 1 base from V and 1 base from J, leaving 10 bases between. Germline values: CDR1 MNHNS, CDR2 SASEGT. CDR3 in amino acids: CASSEERTPNTEAFF. Here the CDR3 DNA reads TGTGCCAGCAGTGAAGAAAGGACACCGAACACTGAAGCTTTCTTT.

The CDR3 spells CAWSLGGDNQPQHF. DNA of the CDR3: TGTGCCTGGTCCTTGGGCGGCGATAATCAGCCCCAGCATTTT. The J gene is TRBJ1-5, the V gene TRBV30; D gene unclear. The CDR3 is made up of 14 amino acids. V shed 5 bases and J shed 4 bases, with 15 bases lying between them. Germline CDR1 and CDR2: GTSNPN and SVGIG (reference sequence).

The rearrangement links TRBV4-1 to TRBJ2-3, with 8 bases matching TRBD2. This CDR3 comprises 16 residues. CDR1 is MGHRA, CDR2 YSYEKL, per germline. The junction had 6 bases not matched to a gene; V was cut back by 2 bases and J by 2 bases. CDR3 sequence: CASSQSARGATDTQYF. The CDR3 DNA is TGCGCCAGCAGCCAATCGGCGCGGGGGGCCACAGATACGCAGTATTTT.

This clone was seen a single time. This chain uses TRBV2 with TRBJ2-1, with 7 bases aligning to TRBD1. With V trimmed by 6 bases and J by 4 bases, 15 bases remained unmatched. CDR3 length: 17 amino acids. Looked up from germline, CDR1 is SNHLY and CDR2 is FYNNEI. The CDR3 bases are TGTGCCAGCAGAAGATATATGGGACAGCGGCGTTACAATGAGCAGTTCTTC. This encodes CASRRYMGQRRYNEQFF. The full variable domain, rest sourced from reference TRBV2 and TRBJ2-1, is EPEVTQTPSHQVTQMGQEVILRCVPISNHLYFYWYRQILGQKVEFLVSFYNNEISEKSEIFDDQFSVERPDGSNFTLKIRSTKLEDSAMYFCASRRYMGQRRYNEQFFGPGTRLTVL.

The chain employs TRBV14 and TRBJ1-1; D gene uncertain. The CDR3 covers 12 residues. Trimming stripped 2 bases from V and 8 bases from J, with 9 bases between. Germline V gives CDR1 SGHDN, CDR2 FVKESK. The CDR3 region has the DNA TGTGCCAGCAGCCAAAGGTTCCAGGAAGCTTTCTTT. It yields the protein CASSQRFQEAFF.

This rearrangement joins TRBV3-1 (or the pseudogene TRBV3-2) to TRBJ1-2; no firm D call. The length of the CDR3 is 16 residues. Germline V gives CDR1 LGHDT, CDR2 YNNKEL (reference sequence). V lost 2 bases to trimming and J lost 8 bases, with 21 bases between them. CDR3 region: CASSQLGPKRVWGYTF. CDR3 DNA sequence: TGTGCCAGCAGCCAATTAGGCCCCAAAAGGGTCTGGGGCTACACCTTC.

The chain combines TRBV2 with TRBJ2-1, with 7 bases aligning to TRBD2. Germline V gene lookup returns CDR1 SNHLY and CDR2 FYNNEI. The CDR3 contains 16 residues. J gave up 3 bases and V 4 bases, and 9 bases lay outside the gene matches. CDR3 protein: CASSGAGGGYYNEQFF. CDR3 sequence (DNA): TGTGCCAGCAGTGGGGCTGGCGGGGGATACTACAATGAGCAGTTCTTC.

CDR3 protein: CASSLTTVTQGGYTF. CDR3 in DNA: TGTGCCAGCAGCTTAACGACAGTTACTCAAGGAGGCTACACCTTC. J is TRBJ1-2 and V is TRBV7-9, with D tentatively TRBD1 (5 bases). Trimming cost V 2 bases and J 8 bases, with 18 bases left between them. Germline CDR1 SEHNR, CDR2 FQNEAQ (reference sequence). This CDR3 is 15 amino acids long.

The chain is built from TRBV18 and TRBJ1-2; D is perhaps TRBD1 (6 bases). CDR3 size: 14 residues. Germline CDR1 is KGHSH and CDR2 is LQKENI. Trimming took off 1 base at V and 2 bases at J, with 8 bases between the two ends. The CDR3, as DNA: TGTGCCAGCTCACCACAAACAGGGAACTATGGCTACACCTTC. Its protein product is CASSPQTGNYGYTF.

This chain connects TRBV19 to TRBJ1-5, with D maybe TRBD1 (5 bases). CDR1 is LNHDA, CDR2 SQIVND, per germline (reference sequence). The CDR3 extends over 16 amino acids. Trimming removed 7 bases at V and 0 bases at J, with 16 bases between. CDR3 protein: CASKNLLTDSNQPQHF. CDR3 DNA: TGTGCCAGTAAGAATCTACTGACAGATAGCAATCAGCCCCAGCATTTT. Based on the CDR3 plus reference TRBV19 and TRBJ1-5, the full variable domain is DGGITQSPKYLFRKEGQNVTLSCEQNLNHDAMYWYRQDPGQGLRLIYYSQIVNDFQKGDIAEGYSVSREKKESFPLTVTSAQKNPTAFYLCASKNLLTDSNQPQHFGDGTRLSIL.

The chain uses TRBV20-1 and TRBJ2-4; no reliable D call. Trimming pared 3 bases from V and 1 base from J, leaving 13 bases between. The CDR3 sequence is 15 residues long. Germline CDR1 reads DFQATT; CDR2 reads SNEGSKA (reference sequence). This CDR3 reads CSASIISGAKNIQYF. The CDR3 DNA reads TGCAGTGCTAGTATAATCTCTGGGGCCAAAAACATTCAGTACTTC.

This clone was counted only a few times. The J gene is TRBJ1-6, the V gene TRBV6-5; D is uncertain. Germline CDR1 is MNHEY and CDR2 is SVGAGI. V was pared by 7 bases and J by 10 bases, with 17 bases between. The CDR3 extends over 14 amino acids. The CDR3 DNA reads TGTGCCAGCACCATGGGCCTTAGGAGGTCACCCCTCCACTTT. It translates to CASTMGLRRSPLHF.

The V and J genes are TRBV24-1 and TRBJ2-7; 7 nucleotides line up with TRBD1. The trim removed 3 bases at V and 2 bases at J, leaving 3 bases unmatched. The CDR3 runs 14 residues. Germline V gene data show CDR1 as KGHDR and CDR2 as SFDVKD. DNA for the CDR3: TGTGCCACCAGTGATACAGGGGCCCCCTACGAGCAGTACTTC. Translation: CATSDTGAPYEQYF.

The V gene is TRBV28, the J gene TRBJ1-3; D is possibly TRBD1 (5 bases). The CDR3 consists of 14 residues. V was trimmed by 5 bases and J by 0 bases, leaving 8 bases between them. CDR1 and CDR2 from the germline V gene are MDHEN and SYDVKM. The CDR3 DNA is TGTGCCAGCAGTCCGGACATCTCTGGAAACACCATATATTTT. Its translation is CASSPDISGNTIYF.

The chain couples TRBV7-8 to TRBJ2-7; 7 bases agree with TRBD1. Germline CDR1 and CDR2: SGHVS and FQNEAQ. This CDR3 is 14 amino acids long. With V trimmed by 1 base and J by 2 bases, 2 bases remained unmatched. The CDR3 is CASSLGTGTYEQYF. The CDR3 DNA is TGTGCCAGCAGCTTAGGGACAGGAACCTACGAGCAGTACTTC. Complete variable domain (other parts from reference TRBV7-8 and TRBJ2-7): GAGVSQSPRYKVAKRGQDVALRCDPISGHVSLFWYQQALGQGPEFLTYFQNEAQLDKSGLPSDRFFAERPEGSVSTLKIQRTQQEDSAVYLCASSLGTGTYEQYFGPGTRLTVT.

This chain uses TRBV7-9 with TRBJ2-5; no definite D call. This CDR3 comprises 12 residues. Germline V lookup: CDR1 SEHNR, CDR2 FQNEAQ (reference sequence). The V end lost 3 bases, the J end lost 5 bases, and 7 bases lay between the germline ends. The CDR3 DNA is TGTGCCAGCAGCTTGGTGTCCGAGACCCAGTACTTC. Protein sequence: CASSLVSETQYF. The variable domain in full, completed from reference TRBV7-9 and TRBJ2-5, reads DTGVSQNPRHKITKRGQNVTFRCDPISEHNRLYWYRQTLGQGPEFLTYFQNEAQLEKSRLLSDRFSAERPKGSFSTLEIQRTEQGDSAMYLCASSLVSETQYFGPGTRLLVL.

The chain is built from TRBV12-2 and TRBJ1-4; the table calls TRBD1, which could not be checked here. TRBV12-2 is designated a pseudogene. This CDR3 spans 16 amino acids. For the CDR3, the DNA is TGTGCAAGTCGCTTAGATAGGACAGGGACCCCTGAAAAACTGTTTTTT. Protein: CASRLDRTGTPEKLFF.

The chain recombines TRBV7-2 with TRBJ2-3; tentatively, D is TRBD1 (5 bases). Germline CDR1 is SGHTA and CDR2 is FQGNSA. V was pared by 1 base and J by 3 bases, with 5 bases between. The CDR3 consists of 13 residues. CDR3 sequence (DNA): TGTGCCAGCAGCTTAGAGGGGACAGATACGCAGTATTTT. Its translation is CASSLEGTDTQYF.

The DNA of the CDR3 is TGCAGCGTCCGAGGGGCAGGAGTCTCCTACGAGCAGTACTTC. This sequence encodes CSVRGAGVSYEQYF. The V call is TRBV29-1, the J call TRBJ2-7; D tentatively reads TRBD1 or TRBD2 (5 bases each). Germline CDR1 and CDR2: SQVTM and ANQGSEA. This CDR3 comprises 14 residues. Trimming took off 6 bases at V and 0 bases at J, with 15 bases between the two ends.